The source of this T cell receptor (beta chain) is a study of cytomegalovirus exposure and HLA in healthy donors. Both 60 Vbeta primers and 13 Jbeta primers went into the PCR. Produced via immunoSEQ multiplex PCR; TCRdb's table is partial and in-frame only. The data contain 75,000 to 100,000 clones, 73% of them singletons. General observations from the study: Sequencing likely generated an artifact that appeared as a cluster of highly shared sequence variants.

This CDR3 contains 17 residues. The V gene end was trimmed by 1 base and the J gene end by 1 base; junction bases not matched to a gene: 5. Germline loops: CDR1 SEHNR, CDR2 FQNEAQ (reference sequence). A word on this clone: Antigen unknown.

This chain connects TRBV7-9 to TRBJ1-5; 9 bases are a match to TRBD1. The sequence derives from a man aged 35-49 years in good health and CMV-seronegative. The source material was PBMCs. The CDR3 loop is CASSLDTGGPSNQPQHF. The CDR3 DNA reads as TGTGCCAGCAGCTTAGATACAGGGGGCCCGAGCAATCAGCCCCAGCATTTT.